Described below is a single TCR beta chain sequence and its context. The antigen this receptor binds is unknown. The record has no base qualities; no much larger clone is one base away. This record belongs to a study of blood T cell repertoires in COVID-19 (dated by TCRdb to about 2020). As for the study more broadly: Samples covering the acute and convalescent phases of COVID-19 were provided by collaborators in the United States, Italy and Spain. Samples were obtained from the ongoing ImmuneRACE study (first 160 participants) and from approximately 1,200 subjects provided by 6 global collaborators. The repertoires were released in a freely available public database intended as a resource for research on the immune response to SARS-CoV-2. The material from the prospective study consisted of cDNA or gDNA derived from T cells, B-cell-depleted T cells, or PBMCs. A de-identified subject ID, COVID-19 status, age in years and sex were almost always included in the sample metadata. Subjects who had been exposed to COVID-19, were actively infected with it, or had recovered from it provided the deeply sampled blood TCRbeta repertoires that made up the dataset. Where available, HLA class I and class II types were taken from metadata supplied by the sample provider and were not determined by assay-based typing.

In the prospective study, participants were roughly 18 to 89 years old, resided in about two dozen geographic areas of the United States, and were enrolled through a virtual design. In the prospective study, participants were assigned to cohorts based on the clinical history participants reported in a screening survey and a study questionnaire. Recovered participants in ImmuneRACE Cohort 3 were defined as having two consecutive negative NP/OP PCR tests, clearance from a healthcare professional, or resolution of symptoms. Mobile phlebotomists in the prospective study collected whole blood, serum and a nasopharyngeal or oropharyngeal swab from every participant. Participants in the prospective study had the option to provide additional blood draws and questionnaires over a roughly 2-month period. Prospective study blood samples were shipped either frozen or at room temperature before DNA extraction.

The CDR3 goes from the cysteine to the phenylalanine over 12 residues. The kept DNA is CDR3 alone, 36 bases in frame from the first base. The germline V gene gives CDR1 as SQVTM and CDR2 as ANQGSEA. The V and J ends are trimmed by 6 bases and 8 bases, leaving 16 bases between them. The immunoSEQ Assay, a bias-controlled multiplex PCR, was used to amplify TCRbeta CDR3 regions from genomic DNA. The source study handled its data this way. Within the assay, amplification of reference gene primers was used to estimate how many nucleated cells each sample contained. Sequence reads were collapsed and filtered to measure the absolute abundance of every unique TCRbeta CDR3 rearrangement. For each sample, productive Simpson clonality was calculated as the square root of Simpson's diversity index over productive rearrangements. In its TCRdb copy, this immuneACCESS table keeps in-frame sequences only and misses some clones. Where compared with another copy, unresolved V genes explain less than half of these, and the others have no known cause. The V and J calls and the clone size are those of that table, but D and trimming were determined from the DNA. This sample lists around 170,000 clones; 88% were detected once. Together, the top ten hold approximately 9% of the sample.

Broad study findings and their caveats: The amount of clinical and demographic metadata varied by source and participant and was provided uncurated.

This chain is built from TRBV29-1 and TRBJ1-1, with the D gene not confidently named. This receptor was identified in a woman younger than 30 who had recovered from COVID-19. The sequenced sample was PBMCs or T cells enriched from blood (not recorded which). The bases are TGCAGCGTGGAGGGTCGGGAAACAGAAGCTTTCTTT. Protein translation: CSVEGRETEAFF.